Described below is a single T cell receptor beta chain sequence and its context. The V end lost 4 bases, the J end lost 5 bases, and 17 bases lay between the germline ends. Per the germline V gene, CDR1 is LNHDA and CDR2 is SQIVND (reference sequence). This CDR3 region has 15 residues. This entry belongs to a study of blood T cell repertoires in COVID-19. Study summary: T cells, B-cell-depleted T cells, or PBMCs supplied cDNA or gDNA.

Seattle patient enrollment occurred during active infection, with longitudinal follow-up thereafter. Per the original data handling: Scientists estimated how many nucleated cells there were by amplifying reference gene primers. The method was immunoSEQ multiplex PCR; TCRdb's version includes in-frame clones alone and lacks a portion of them. That table furnishes V, J and clone size, whereas the DNA furnished D and trimming. This sample has 150,000 to 200,000 clones, with 82% found just once. Material: peripheral blood. V is TRBV19 and J is TRBJ1-2; D gene unclear. The clonotype comes from a woman between 40 and 55 years old with COVID-19, enrolled during active disease. The CDR3 nucleotides are TGTGCCAGTAGTACCCTCCCGGAGGGCCAGTATGGCTACACCTTC. It is translated as CASSTLPEGQYGYTF.